The sequence of this T cell receptor (beta chain) was determined in a study of prognosis after radiotherapy for stage I lung cancer. Study summary: The study included under 15 patients with newly diagnosed primary stage I lung tumors and several with oligometastatic NSCLC after surgical resection of the primary tumor. Among the patients, several had squamous cell carcinoma and eleven to twelve had adenocarcinoma. Overall study findings and caveats: Following stereotactic body radiation therapy, unique TCR clone counts fell, with a median of 10,088 versus 6,861.

As regards this clonotype: Its antigen is not identified. A junction boundary mismatches the germline segment, possibly from a read error.

The authors amplified TCR beta CDR3 from genomic DNA using two-round multiplex PCR. First-round PCR employed TRBV- and TRBJ-specific primers for each gene. TCRdb used MiXCR to reprocess the multiplex PCR reads, holding one entry per CDR3 protein. The profile covers around 16,000 distinct CDR3 sequences, with more than 35% appearing a single time and almost 40% taken by the ten largest. Node-negative disease was confirmed in all patients by CT and PET/CT, with no prior chemotherapy, radiotherapy or other malignancies. The sequence came from a donor at least 50 years old with non-small cell lung cancer. Sequenced here: PBMCs, sampled before or after stereotactic body radiation therapy (not recorded which).

Here the CDR3 DNA reads TGCGCCAGCAGCCAAGATGAGGCTGACCCGGGGGATGATCAGTTCTTC. It translates to CASSQDEADPGDDQFF. This rearrangement joins TRBV4-1 to TRBJ2-1, with TRBD2 as a possible D gene (6 bases). Germline values: CDR1 MGHRA, CDR2 YSYEKL. The CDR3 has 16 amino acids.